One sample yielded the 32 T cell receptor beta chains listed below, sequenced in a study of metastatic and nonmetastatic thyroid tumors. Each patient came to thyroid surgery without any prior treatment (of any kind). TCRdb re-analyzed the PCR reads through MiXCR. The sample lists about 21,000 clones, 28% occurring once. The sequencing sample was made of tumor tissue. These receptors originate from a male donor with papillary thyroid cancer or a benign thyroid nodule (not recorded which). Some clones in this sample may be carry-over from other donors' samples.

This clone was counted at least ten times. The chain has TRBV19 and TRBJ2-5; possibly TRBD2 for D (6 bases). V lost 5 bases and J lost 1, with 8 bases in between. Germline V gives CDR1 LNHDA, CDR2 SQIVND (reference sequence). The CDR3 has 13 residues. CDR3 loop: CASSWDFQETQYF. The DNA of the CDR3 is TGTGCCAGTAGTTGGGACTTCCAAGAGACCCAGTACTTC.

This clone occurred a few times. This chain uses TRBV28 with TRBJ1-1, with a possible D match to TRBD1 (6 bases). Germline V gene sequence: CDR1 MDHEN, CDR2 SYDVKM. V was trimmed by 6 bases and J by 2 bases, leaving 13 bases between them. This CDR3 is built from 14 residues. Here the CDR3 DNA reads TGTGCCAGCAGGGTGGGAGGGGGTAACACTGAAGCTTTCTTT. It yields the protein CASRVGGGNTEAFF.

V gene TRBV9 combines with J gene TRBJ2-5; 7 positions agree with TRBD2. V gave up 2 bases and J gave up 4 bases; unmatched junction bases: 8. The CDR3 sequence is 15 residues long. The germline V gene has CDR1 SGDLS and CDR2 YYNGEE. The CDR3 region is CASSVALAVGETQYF. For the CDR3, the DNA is TGTGCCAGCAGCGTCGCTCTAGCGGTAGGAGAGACCCAGTACTTC.

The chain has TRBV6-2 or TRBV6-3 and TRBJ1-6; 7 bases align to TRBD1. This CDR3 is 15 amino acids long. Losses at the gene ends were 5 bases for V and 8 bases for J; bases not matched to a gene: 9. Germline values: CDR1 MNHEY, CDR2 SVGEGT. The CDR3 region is CASSALGGGDSPLHF. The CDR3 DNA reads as TGTGCCAGCAGTGCCTTAGGAGGGGGCGATTCACCCCTCCACTTT.

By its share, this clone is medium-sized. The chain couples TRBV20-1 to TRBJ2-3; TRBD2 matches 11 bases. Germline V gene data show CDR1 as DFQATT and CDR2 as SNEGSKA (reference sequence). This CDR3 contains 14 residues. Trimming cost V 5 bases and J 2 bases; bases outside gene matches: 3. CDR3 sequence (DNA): TGCAGTGCTCCTAGCGGGAGGTACACAGATACGCAGTATTTT. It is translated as CSAPSGRYTDTQYF.

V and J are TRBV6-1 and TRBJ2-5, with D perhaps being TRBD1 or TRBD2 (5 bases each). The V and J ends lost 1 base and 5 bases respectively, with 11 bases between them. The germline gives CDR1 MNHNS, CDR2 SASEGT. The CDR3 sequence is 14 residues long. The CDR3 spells CASSEVGAVETQYF. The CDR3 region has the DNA TGTGCCAGCAGTGAAGTCGGGGCGGTTGAGACCCAGTACTTC.

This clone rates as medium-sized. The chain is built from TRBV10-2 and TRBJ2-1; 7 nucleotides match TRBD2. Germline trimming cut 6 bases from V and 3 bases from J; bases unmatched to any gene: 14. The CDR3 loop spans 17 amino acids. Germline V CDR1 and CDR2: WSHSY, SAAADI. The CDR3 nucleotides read TGCGCCAGCAGACCCGGGACTAACGTCAACTACTACAATGAGCAGTTCTTC. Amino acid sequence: CASRPGTNVNYYNEQFF.

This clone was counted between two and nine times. Here the CDR3 reads CASSPSGLAGARGDTQYF. CDR3 DNA sequence: TGTGCCAGCAGTCCCTCGGGACTAGCGGGAGCCCGGGGAGATACGCAGTATTTT. The V and J genes are TRBV28 and TRBJ2-3; 14 bases line up with TRBD2. CDR1 is MDHEN and CDR2 is SYDVKM in the germline V gene. V trimming: 5 bases; J trimming: 5 bases; junction bases outside the gene matches: 12. CDR3 length: 18 amino acids.

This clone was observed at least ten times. The CDR3 DNA reads TGTGCCAGCAGCTCGGGACTAGCGGGAGTCGATGAGCAGTTCTTC. Encoded protein: CASSSGLAGVDEQFF. The chain joins TRBV7-3 to TRBJ2-1; 14 bases match TRBD2. Per germline, CDR1 SGHTA and CDR2 FQGTGA. Germline trimming cut 4 bases from V and 8 bases from J; bases unmatched to any gene: 4. The CDR3 contains 15 residues.

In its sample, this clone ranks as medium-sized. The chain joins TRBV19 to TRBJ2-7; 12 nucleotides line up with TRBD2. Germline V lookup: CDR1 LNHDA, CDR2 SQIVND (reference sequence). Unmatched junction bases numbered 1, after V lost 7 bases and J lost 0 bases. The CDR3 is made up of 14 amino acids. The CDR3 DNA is TGTGCCAGTAAGACTAGCGGGAGCTCCTACGAGCAGTACTTC. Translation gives CASKTSGSSYEQYF.

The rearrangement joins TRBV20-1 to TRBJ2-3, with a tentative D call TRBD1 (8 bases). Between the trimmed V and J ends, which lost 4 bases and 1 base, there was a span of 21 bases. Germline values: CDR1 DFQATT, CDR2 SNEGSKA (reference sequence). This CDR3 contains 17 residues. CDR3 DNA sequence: TGCAGTGCTACAGCGAGGACAGGGCTAGCGGGCACAGATACGCAGTATTTT. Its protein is CSATARTGLAGTDTQYF.

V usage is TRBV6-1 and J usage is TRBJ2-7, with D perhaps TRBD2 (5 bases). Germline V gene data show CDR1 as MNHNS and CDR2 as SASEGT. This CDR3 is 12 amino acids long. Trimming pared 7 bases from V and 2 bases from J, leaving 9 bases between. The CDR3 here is CASTLGTYEQYF. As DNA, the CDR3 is TGTGCCAGCACCCTCGGGACCTACGAGCAGTACTTC.

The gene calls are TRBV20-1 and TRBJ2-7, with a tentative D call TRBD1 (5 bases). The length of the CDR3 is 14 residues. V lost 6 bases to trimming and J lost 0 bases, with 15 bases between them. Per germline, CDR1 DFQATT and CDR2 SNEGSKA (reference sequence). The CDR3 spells CSAPEAGPSYEQYF. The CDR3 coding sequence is TGCAGTGCCCCAGAGGCAGGGCCCTCCTACGAGCAGTACTTC.

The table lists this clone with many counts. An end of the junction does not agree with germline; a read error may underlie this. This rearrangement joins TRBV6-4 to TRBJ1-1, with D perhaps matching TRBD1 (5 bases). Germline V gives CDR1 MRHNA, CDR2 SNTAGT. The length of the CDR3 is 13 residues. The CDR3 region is CASSDSDNTGAFF. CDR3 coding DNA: TGTGCCAGCAGTGACTCGGACAACACTGGAGCTTTCTTT.

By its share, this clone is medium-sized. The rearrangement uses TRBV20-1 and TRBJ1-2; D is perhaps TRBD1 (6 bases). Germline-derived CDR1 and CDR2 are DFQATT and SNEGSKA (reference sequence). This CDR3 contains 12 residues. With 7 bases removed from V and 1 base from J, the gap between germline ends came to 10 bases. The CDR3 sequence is CSGPDSNYGYTF. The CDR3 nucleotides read TGCAGTGGCCCGGACAGTAACTATGGCTACACCTTC.

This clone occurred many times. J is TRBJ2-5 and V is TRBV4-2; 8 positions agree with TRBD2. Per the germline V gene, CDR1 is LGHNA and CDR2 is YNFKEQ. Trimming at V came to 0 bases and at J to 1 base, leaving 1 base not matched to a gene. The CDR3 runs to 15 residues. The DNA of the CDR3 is TGTGCCAGCAGCCAAGATCGGGAGGGCCAAGAGACCCAGTACTTC. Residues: CASSQDREGQETQYF.

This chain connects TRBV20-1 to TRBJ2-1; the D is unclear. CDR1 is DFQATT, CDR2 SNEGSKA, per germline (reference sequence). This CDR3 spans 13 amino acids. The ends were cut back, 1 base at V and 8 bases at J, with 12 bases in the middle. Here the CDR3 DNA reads TGCAGTGCTAGAGTAATAGCCAGCTATGAGCAGTTCTTC. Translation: CSARVIASYEQFF.

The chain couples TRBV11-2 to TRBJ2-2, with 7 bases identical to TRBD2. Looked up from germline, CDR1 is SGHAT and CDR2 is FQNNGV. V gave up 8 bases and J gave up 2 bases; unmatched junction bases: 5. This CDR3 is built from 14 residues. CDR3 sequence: CASGGGPNTGELFF. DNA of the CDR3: TGTGCCAGCGGGGGGGGACCCAACACCGGGGAGCTGTTTTTT.

The CDR3 bases are TGCGCCAGCAGCCTCGGACTAGCGGGGGGGGAGACCCAGTACTTC. This sequence encodes CASSLGLAGGETQYF. The chain employs TRBV4-1 and TRBJ2-5; TRBD2 aligns across 15 bases. The CDR3 spans 15 residues. Germline CDR1 and CDR2: MGHRA and YSYEKL. V shed 4 bases and J 5 bases; nucleotides not matched to a gene: 2.

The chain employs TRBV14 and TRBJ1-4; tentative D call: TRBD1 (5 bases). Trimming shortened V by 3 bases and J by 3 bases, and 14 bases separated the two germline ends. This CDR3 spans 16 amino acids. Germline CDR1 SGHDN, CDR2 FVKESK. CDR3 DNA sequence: TGTGCCAGCAGCCACCACCCAGGGCCGCCTAATGAAAAACTGTTTTTT. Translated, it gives CASSHHPGPPNEKLFF.

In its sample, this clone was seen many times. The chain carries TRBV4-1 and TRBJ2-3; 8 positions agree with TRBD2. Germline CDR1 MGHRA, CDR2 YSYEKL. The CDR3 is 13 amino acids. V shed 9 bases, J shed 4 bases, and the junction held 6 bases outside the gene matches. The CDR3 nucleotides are TGCGCCAGTTGGAGCGGGAGTGCAGATACGCAGTATTTT. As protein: CASWSGSADTQYF.

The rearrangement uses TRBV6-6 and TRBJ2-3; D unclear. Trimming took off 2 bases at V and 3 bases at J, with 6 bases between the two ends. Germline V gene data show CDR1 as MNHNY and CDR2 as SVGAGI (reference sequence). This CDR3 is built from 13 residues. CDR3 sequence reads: CASSYLQTDTQYF. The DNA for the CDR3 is TGTGCCAGCAGTTACCTACAAACAGATACGCAGTATTTT.

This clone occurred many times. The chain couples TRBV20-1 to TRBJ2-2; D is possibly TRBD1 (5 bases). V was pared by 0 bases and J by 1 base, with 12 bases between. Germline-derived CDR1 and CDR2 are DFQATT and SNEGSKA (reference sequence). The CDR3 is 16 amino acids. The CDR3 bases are TGCAGTGCTAGAGATCCCCGGCAGGGGAACACCGGGGAGCTGTTTTTT. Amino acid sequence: CSARDPRQGNTGELFF.

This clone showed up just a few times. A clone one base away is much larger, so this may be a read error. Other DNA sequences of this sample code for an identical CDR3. The CDR3 here is CASSIKIAHTEAFF. In DNA form, the CDR3 reads TGTGCCAGTAGTATAAAGATCGCTCACACTGAAGCTTTCTTT. V usage is TRBV19 and J usage is TRBJ1-1; no firm D call. Germline CDR1 reads LNHDA; CDR2 reads SQIVND (reference sequence). The ends were cut back, 2 bases at V and 3 bases at J, with 10 bases in the middle. The CDR3 is 14 residues long.

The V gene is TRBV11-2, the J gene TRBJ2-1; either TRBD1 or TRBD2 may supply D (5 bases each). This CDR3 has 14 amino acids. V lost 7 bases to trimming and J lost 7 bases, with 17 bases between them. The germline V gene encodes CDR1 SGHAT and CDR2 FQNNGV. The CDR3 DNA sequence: TGTGCCAGCATCGACAGACTTACGGGAAATGAGCAGTTCTTC. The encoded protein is CASIDRLTGNEQFF.

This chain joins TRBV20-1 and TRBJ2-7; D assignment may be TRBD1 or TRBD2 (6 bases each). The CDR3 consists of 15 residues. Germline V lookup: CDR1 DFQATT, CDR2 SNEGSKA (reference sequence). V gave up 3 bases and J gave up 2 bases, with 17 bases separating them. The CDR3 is CSARGGWGQTYEQYF. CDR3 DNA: TGCAGTGCTAGGGGGGGTTGGGGGCAAACCTACGAGCAGTACTTC.

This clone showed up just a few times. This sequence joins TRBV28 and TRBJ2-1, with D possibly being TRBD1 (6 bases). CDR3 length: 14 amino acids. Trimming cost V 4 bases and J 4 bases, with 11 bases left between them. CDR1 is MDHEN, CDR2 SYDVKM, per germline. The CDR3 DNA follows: TGTGCCAGCAGTTCAAGAGGGGGTTACAATGAGCAGTTCTTC. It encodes CASSSRGGYNEQFF.

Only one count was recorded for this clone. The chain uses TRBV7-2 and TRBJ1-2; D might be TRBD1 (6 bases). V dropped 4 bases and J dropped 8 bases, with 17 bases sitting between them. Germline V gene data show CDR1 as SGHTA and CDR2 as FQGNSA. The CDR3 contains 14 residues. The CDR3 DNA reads TGTGCCAGCAGCTCGCCGGGGGGGCTGGGAGGCTACACCTTC. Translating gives CASSSPGGLGGYTF. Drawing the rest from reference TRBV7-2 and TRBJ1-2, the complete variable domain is GAGVSQSPSNKVTEKGKDVELRCDPISGHTALYWYRQSLGQGLEFLIYFQGNSAPDKSGLPSDRFSAERTGGSVSTLTIQRTQQEDSAVYLCASSSPGGLGGYTFGSGTRLTVV.

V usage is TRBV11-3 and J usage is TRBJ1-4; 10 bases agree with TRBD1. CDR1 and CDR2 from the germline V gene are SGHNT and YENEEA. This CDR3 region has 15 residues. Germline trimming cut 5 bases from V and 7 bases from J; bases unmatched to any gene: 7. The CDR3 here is CASSARQGAVEKLFF. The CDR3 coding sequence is TGTGCCAGCAGCGCCCGACAGGGGGCGGTTGAAAAACTGTTTTTT.

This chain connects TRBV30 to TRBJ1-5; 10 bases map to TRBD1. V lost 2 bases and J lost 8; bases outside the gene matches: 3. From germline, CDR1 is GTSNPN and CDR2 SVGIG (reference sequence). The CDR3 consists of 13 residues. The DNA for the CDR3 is TGTGCCTGGAGTCGACAGGGGGCAGAGCCCCAGCATTTT. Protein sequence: CAWSRQGAEPQHF.

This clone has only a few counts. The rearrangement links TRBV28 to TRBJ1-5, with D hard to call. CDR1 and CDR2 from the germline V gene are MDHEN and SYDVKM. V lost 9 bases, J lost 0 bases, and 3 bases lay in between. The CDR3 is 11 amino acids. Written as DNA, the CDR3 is TGTGCCAGTTATAGCAATCAGCCCCAGCATTTT. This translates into CASYSNQPQHF.

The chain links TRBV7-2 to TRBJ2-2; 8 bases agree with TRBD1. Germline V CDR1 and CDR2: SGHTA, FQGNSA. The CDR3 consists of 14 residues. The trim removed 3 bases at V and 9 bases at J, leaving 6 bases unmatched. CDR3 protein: CASSLDRVSRELFF. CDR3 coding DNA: TGTGCCAGCAGCTTGGACAGGGTTAGCCGGGAGCTGTTTTTT.